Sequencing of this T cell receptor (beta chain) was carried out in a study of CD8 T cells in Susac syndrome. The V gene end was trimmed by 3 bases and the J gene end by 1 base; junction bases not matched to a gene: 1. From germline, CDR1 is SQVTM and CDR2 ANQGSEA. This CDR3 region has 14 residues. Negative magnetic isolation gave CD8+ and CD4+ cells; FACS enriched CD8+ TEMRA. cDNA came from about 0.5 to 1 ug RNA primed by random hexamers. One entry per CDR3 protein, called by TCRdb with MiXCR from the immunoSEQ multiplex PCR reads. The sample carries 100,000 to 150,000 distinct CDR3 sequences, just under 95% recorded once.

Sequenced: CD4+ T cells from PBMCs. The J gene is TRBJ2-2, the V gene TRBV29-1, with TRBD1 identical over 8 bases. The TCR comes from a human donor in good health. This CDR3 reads CSVDDRGNTGELFF. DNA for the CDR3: TGCAGCGTTGACGACAGGGGGAACACCGGGGAGCTGTTTTTT.